This record concerns one TCR beta chain sequence. Its antigen is unidentified. The PCR employed 60 Vbeta primers together with 13 Jbeta primers. TCRdb's copy holds only in-frame clones and misses some; the assay was immunoSEQ multiplex PCR. The sample lists approximately 110,000 clones, approximately 80% occurring once. The data originate from a study of cytomegalovirus exposure and HLA in healthy donors. Study conclusions and caveats: Cytomegalovirus association was assigned to approximately 160 TCR beta chains. Both high specificity and high sensitivity reportedly marked the classifier's diagnosis of cytomegalovirus status. There were reportedly fewer N-insertions in an Asian-associated ancestry cluster than the roughly 700-donor mean, in a later analysis.

Germline V gives CDR1 LNHDA, CDR2 SQIVND (reference sequence). V lost 7 bases to trimming and J lost 1 base, with 13 bases between them. The CDR3 runs 14 residues. This receptor was identified in a woman aged 40 to 50 in good health and CMV-seropositive. The sample consisted of PBMCs. The chain uses TRBV19 and TRBJ1-1, with D possibly matching TRBD1 (6 bases). CDR3: CASMRTVSNTEAFF. CDR3 DNA sequence: TGTGCCAGTATGAGGACAGTATCGAACACTGAAGCTTTCTTT. The variable domain in full, completed from reference TRBV19 and TRBJ1-1, reads DGGITQSPKYLFRKEGQNVTLSCEQNLNHDAMYWYRQDPGQGLRLIYYSQIVNDFQKGDIAEGYSVSREKKESFPLTVTSAQKNPTAFYLCASMRTVSNTEAFFGQGTRLTVV.